Listed below are T cell receptor beta chains from one sample, sequenced in a study of T cell changes during pregnancy in multiple sclerosis. Sequenced by immunoSEQ multiplex PCR; TCRdb stores in-frame clones only, minus some. The data hold tens of thousands of clones, with about nine tenths observed a single time. Specimen: peripheral blood, collected in the third trimester of pregnancy. Every receptor here comes from a female donor in good health, enrolled as a control in a pregnancy study. The CDR3 runs from the conserved cysteine through the conserved F or W. The D gene is left open where the match is weak. Clone size is not always given. Where it is, it says once, few, many or a class for expanded clones.

TRBJ2-7	NA	NA	TRBV30	11	CAWNSVSEQYF	TGTGCCTGGAATAGTGTCTCCGAGCAGTACTTC
TRBJ1-1	NA	NA	TRBV10-3	13	CAISPPGNTEAFF	TGTGCCATCAGTCCCCCGGGGAACACTGAAGCTTTCTTT
TRBJ1-1	NA	NA	TRBV4-2	13	CASSQARNTEAFF	TGTGCCAGCAGCCAAGCCAGGAACACTGAAGCTTTCTTT
TRBJ1-1	NA	NA	TRBV6-6	15	CASSYSRAPNTEAFF	TGTGCCAGCAGTTACTCGAGGGCGCCCAACACTGAAGCTTTCTTT
TRBJ2-1	NA	NA	TRBV6-1	15	CASSEMRGYYNEQFF	TGTGCCAGCAGTGAAATGAGGGGGTATTACAATGAGCAGTTCTTC
TRBJ2-7	NA	NA	TRBV6-5	15	CASSYGSGVRNEQYF	TGTGCCAGCAGTTACGGAAGTGGAGTGAGGAACGAGCAGTACTTC
TRBJ2-7	NA	TRBD1	TRBV19	15	CASSSPGQGIYEQYF	TGTGCCAGTAGCTCGCCGGGACAGGGAATTTACGAGCAGTACTTC
TRBJ2-2	once	NA	TRBV27	12	CAAGYRAGELFF	TGTGCCGCCGGATACAGGGCCGGGGAGCTGTTTTTT
TRBJ1-6	NA	NA	TRBV6-1	13	CASSEALDSPLHF	TGTGCCAGCAGTGAAGCGCTAGATTCACCCCTCCACTTT
TRBJ1-1	NA	NA	TRBV6-5	11	CATTGRTEAFF	TGTGCCACCACAGGGCGAACTGAAGCTTTCTTT
TRBJ2-6	NA	NA	TRBV4-1	16	CASSQDQRSGANVLTF	TGCGCCAGCAGCCAAGATCAGCGCTCTGGGGCCAACGTCCTGACTTTC
TRBJ1-3	NA	NA	TRBV7-2	16	CASSSQGQGSGNTIYF	TGTGCCAGCAGCTCTCAGGGGCAGGGTTCCGGAAACACCATATATTTT
TRBJ2-7	NA	TRBD1	TRBV28	11	CASNRGWEQYF	TGTGCCAGTAACAGGGGTTGGGAGCAGTACTTC
TRBJ1-1	NA	NA	TRBV7-2	15	CASSLIGGRNTEAFF	TGTGCCAGCAGCTTAATCGGGGGGCGGAACACTGAAGCTTTCTTT
TRBJ1-1	NA	NA	TRBV9	14	CASSLGPGDTEAFF	TGTGCCAGCAGCCTCGGGCCGGGGGACACTGAAGCTTTCTTT
TRBJ2-7	NA	NA	TRBV6-1	12	CASSDVVQNLGF	TGTGCCAGCAGTGATGTAGTACAGAACCTTGGGTTC
TRBJ1-1	NA	NA	TRBV14	18	CASSQDRAGRGRNAEAFF	TGTGCCAGCAGCCAAGATAGGGCAGGGAGGGGTAGGAACGCTGAAGCTTTCTTT
TRBJ2-2	NA	TRBD1	TRBV7-9	17	CASSLAQGTGRNGELFF	TGTGCCAGCAGCTTAGCGCAGGGGACAGGGAGGAACGGGGAGCTGTTTTTT
TRBJ2-1	NA	TRBD2	TRBV5-1	17	CASSSQAGTSGVYEQFF	TGCGCCAGCAGCTCACAGGCGGGGACTAGCGGGGTGTATGAGCAGTTCTTC
TRBJ1-3	NA	NA	TRBV6-5	16	CASSYSIGGSGNTIYF	TGTGCCAGCAGTTACTCCATCGGGGGCTCTGGAAACACCATATATTTT
TRBJ1-2	NA	NA	TRBV7-9	14	CASSSQTVNYGYTF	TGTGCCAGCAGCTCTCAGACAGTTAACTATGGCTACACCTTC
TRBJ1-4	NA	NA	TRBV5-1	14	CASSPGQGSEKLFF	TGCGCCAGCAGCCCGGGACAAGGGAGTGAAAAACTGTTTTTT
TRBJ2-1	NA	TRBD1	TRBV2	15	CASSPGGSFYNEQFF	TGTGCCAGCAGTCCAGGGGGCTCCTTCTACAATGAGCAGTTCTTC
TRBJ2-7	NA	NA	TRBV7-2	13	CASSLGPYYEQYF	TGTGCCAGCAGCTTAGGTCCCTACTACGAGCAGTACTTC
TRBJ2-7	once	TRBD1	TRBV7-2	16	CASSLKGQGSTYEQYF	TGTGCCAGCAGCTTAAAAGGACAGGGCAGTACCTACGAGCAGTACTTC
TRBJ1-1	NA	TRBD1	TRBV7-7	17	CASSHPGGRGQLTEAFF	TGTGCCAGCAGCCACCCCGGCGGCAGGGGGCAGCTCACTGAAGCTTTCTTT
TRBJ2-7	NA	TRBD1	TRBV30	15	CAWSARDRKGYEQYF	TGTGCCTGGAGTGCCCGGGACAGGAAGGGGTACGAGCAGTACTTC
TRBJ2-7	NA	TRBD2	TRBV18	15	CASSPPERGGGEQYF	TGTGCCAGCTCACCACCGGAACGGGGGGGAGGCGAGCAGTACTTC
TRBJ1-6	NA	TRBD1	TRBV25-1	15	CASSGFRDRGSPLHF	TGTGCCAGCAGTGGGTTCCGGGACAGAGGCTCACCCCTCCACTTT
TRBJ1-5	NA	NA	TRBV19	15	CASAGGANSNQPQHF	TGTGCCAGTGCCGGGGGGGCCAATAGCAATCAGCCCCAGCATTTT
TRBJ1-1	NA	NA	TRBV11-2	15	CASSTPWAKNTEAFF	TGTGCCAGCAGCACACCCTGGGCAAAGAACACTGAAGCTTTCTTT
TRBJ1-1	NA	TRBD1	TRBV10-3	15	CAISGRGQLNTEAFF	TGTGCCATCAGTGGAAGGGGACAGTTGAACACTGAAGCTTTCTTT
TRBJ1-5	NA	TRBD1	TRBV28	13	CASSRDRTQPQHF	TGTGCCAGCAGTAGGGACAGAACTCAGCCCCAGCATTTT
TRBJ2-2	NA	TRBD1	TRBV10-1	14	CASSGTGNTGELFF	TGCGCCAGCAGTGGGACAGGGAACACCGGGGAGCTGTTTTTT
TRBJ2-1	NA	TRBD2	TRBV2	16	CASSGGSGSSYNEQFF	TGTGCCAGCAGTGGTGGTAGCGGGAGCTCCTACAATGAGCAGTTCTTC
TRBJ2-3	NA	NA	TRBV10-1	13	CASSVFQVYTQYF	TGCGCCAGCAGTGTTTTTCAGGTGTATACGCAGTATTTT
TRBJ1-1	NA	NA	TRBV15	13	CATSRPTGFQAFF	TGTGCCACCAGCAGACCGACGGGATTTCAAGCTTTCTTT
TRBJ1-2	NA	TRBD1	TRBV5-1	15	CASSLAGTGISGYTF	TGCGCCAGCAGCTTGGCCGGGACAGGGATCAGTGGCTACACCTTC
TRBJ2-7	NA	NA	TRBV6-5	12	CASSLTRQEQYF	TGTGCCAGCAGCTTGACGCGGCAAGAGCAGTACTTC
TRBJ2-1	once	NA	TRBV10-1	15	CASSDRRISYNEQFF	TGCGCCAGCAGTGATCGGAGGATTTCCTACAATGAGCAGTTCTTC
TRBJ1-1	NA	NA	TRBV6-1	17	CASSDYRGVGANTEAFF	TGTGCCAGCAGTGATTACCGGGGGGTAGGTGCGAACACTGAAGCTTTCTTT
TRBJ1-5	NA	NA	TRBV19	13	CASSKTVGQPQHF	TGTGCCAGTAGCAAGACTGTGGGTCAGCCCCAGCATTTT